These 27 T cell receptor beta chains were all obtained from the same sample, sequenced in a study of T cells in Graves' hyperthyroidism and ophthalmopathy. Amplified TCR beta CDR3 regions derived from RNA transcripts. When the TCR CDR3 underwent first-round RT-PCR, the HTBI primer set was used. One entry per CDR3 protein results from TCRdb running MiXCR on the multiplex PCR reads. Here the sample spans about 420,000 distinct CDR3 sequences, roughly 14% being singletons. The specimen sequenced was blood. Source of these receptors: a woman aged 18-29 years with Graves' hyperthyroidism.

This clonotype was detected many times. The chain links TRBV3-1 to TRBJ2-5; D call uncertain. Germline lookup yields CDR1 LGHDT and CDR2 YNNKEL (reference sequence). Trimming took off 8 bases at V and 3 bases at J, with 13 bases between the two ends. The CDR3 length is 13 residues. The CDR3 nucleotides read TGTGCCAGCTCACCAGAGGCAAAAGAGACCCAGTACTTC. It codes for CASSPEAKETQYF.

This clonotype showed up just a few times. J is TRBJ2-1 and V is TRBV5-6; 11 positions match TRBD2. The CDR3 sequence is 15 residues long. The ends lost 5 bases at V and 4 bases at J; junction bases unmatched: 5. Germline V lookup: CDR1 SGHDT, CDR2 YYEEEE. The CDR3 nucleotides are TGTGCCAGCAGTCATACTAGCGGGGGATACAATGAGCAGTTCTTC. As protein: CASSHTSGGYNEQFF.

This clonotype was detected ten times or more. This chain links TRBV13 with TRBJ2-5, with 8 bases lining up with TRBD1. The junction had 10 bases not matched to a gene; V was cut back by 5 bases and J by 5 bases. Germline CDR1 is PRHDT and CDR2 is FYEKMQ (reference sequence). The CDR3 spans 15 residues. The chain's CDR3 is CASSRRQGAGETQYF. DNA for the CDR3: TGTGCCAGCAGCCGCAGGCAGGGGGCTGGCGAGACCCAGTACTTC.

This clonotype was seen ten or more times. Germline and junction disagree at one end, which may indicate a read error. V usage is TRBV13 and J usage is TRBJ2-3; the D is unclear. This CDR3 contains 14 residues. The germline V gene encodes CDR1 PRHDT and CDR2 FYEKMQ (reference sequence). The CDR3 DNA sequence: TGTGCCAGCCGCTTGATCACTAGCACAGATACGCAGTATTTT. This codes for CASRLITSTDTQYF.

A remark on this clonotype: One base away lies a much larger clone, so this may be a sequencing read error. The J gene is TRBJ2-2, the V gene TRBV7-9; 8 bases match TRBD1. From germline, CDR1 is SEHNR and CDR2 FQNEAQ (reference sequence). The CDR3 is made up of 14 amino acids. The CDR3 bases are TGTGACAGCAGCTTAGGGCAGGGGGCTGGGGAGCTGTTTTTT. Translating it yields CDSSLGQGAGELFF.

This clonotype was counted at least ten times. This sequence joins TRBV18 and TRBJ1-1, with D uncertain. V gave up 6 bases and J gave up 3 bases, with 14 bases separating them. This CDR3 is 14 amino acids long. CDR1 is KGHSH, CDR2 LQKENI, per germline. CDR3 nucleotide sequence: TGTGCCAGCTCCGTGAGTCGTGGGGACACTGAAGCTTTCTTT. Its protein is CASSVSRGDTEAFF.

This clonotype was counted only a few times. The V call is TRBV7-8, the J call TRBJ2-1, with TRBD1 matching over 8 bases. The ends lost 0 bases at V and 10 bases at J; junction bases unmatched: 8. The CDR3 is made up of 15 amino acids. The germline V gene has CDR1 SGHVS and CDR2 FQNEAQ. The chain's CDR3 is CASSLATPGGQEQFF. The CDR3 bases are TGTGCCAGCAGCTTAGCGACCCCAGGGGGCCAAGAGCAGTTCTTC. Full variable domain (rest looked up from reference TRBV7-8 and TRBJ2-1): GAGVSQSPRYKVAKRGQDVALRCDPISGHVSLFWYQQALGQGPEFLTYFQNEAQLDKSGLPSDRFFAERPEGSVSTLKIQRTQQEDSAVYLCASSLATPGGQEQFFGPGTRLTVL.

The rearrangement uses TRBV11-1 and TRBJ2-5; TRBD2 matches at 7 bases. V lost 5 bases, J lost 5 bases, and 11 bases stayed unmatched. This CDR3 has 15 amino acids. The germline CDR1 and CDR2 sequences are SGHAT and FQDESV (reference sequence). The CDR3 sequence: CASSLPGEGVETQYF. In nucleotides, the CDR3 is TGTGCCAGCAGCCTACCGGGGGAGGGAGTGGAGACCCAGTACTTC.

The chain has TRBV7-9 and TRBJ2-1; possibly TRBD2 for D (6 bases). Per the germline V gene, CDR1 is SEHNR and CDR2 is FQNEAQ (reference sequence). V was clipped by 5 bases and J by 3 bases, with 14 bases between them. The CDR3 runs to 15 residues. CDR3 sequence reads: CASSRTIAVYNEQFF. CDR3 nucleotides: TGTGCCAGCAGCCGGACTATAGCGGTCTACAATGAGCAGTTCTTC.

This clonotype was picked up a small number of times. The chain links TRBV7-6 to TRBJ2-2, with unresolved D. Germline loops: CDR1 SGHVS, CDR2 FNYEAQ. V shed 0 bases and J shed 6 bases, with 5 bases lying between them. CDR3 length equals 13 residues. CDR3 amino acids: CASSLAESGELFF. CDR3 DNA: TGTGCCAGCAGCTTAGCGGAGTCCGGGGAGCTGTTTTTT.

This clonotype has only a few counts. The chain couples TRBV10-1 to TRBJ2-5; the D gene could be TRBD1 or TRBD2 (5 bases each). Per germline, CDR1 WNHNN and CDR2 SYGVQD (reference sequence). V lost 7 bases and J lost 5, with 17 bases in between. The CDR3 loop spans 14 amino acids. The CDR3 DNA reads TGCGCCAGCAAGGGGACCCTGATCGGCGAGACCCAGTACTTC. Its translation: CASKGTLIGETQYF.

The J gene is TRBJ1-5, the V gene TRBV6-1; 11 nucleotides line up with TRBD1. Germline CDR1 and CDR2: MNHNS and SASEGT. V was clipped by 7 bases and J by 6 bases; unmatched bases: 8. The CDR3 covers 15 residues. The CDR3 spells CASIRTGGVGQPQHF. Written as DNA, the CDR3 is TGTGCCAGCATCCGGACAGGGGGCGTCGGTCAGCCCCAGCATTTT.

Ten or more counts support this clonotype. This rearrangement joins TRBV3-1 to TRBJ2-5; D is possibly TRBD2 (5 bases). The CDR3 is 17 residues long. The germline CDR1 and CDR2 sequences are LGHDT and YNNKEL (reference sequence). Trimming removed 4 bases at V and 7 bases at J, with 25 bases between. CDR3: CASSRIGEAASNRTQYF. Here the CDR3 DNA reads TGTGCCAGCAGCCGGATCGGAGAAGCGGCCTCCAATAGGACCCAGTACTTC.

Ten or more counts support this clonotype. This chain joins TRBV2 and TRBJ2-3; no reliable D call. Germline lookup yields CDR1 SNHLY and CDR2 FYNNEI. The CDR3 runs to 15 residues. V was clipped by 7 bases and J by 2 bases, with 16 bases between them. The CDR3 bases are TGTGCCAGCACTAAGGCCGGTGGGGTCACAGATACGCAGTATTTT. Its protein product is CASTKAGGVTDTQYF.

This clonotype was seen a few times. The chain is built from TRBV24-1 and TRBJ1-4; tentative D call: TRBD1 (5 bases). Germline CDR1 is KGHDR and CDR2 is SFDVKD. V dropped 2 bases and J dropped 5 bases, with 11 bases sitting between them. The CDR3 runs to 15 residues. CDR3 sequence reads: CATSDSLDRNEKLFF. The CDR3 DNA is TGTGCCACCAGTGATTCCTTAGACAGAAATGAAAAACTGTTTTTT.

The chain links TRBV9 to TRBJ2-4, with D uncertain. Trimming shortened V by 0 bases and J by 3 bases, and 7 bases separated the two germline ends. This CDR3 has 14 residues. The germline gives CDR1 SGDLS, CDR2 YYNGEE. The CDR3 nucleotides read TGTGCCAGCAGCGTAGACTGGGACAAAAACATTCAGTACTTC. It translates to CASSVDWDKNIQYF.

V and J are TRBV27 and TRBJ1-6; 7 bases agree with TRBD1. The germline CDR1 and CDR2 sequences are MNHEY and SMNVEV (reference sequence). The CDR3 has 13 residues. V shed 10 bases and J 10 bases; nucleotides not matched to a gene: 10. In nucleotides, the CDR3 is TGTGCCACCCGGACAGGTTTCGTCTCACCCCTCCACTTT. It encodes CATRTGFVSPLHF.

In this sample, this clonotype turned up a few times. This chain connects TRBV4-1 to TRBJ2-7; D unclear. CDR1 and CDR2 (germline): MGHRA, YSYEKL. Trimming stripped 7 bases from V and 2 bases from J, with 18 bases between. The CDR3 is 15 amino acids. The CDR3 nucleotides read TGCGCCAGCAAACCTCGCCCGGACGGAACCTACGAGCAGTACTTC. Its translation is CASKPRPDGTYEQYF.

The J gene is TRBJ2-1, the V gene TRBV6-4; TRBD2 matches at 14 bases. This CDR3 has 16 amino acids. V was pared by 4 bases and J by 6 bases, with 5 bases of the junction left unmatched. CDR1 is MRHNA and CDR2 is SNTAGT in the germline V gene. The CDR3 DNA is TGTGCCAGCAGTGCCGCGGGACTAGCGGGAGCCAATGAGCAGTTCTTC. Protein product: CASSAAGLAGANEQFF.

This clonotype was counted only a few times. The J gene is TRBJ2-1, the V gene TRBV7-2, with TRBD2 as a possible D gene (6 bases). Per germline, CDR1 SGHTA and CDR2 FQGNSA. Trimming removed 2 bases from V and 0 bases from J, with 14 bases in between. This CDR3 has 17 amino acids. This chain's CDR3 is CASSLSPRRGSYNEQFF. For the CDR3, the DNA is TGTGCCAGCAGCTTATCCCCCCGGCGGGGCTCCTACAATGAGCAGTTCTTC.

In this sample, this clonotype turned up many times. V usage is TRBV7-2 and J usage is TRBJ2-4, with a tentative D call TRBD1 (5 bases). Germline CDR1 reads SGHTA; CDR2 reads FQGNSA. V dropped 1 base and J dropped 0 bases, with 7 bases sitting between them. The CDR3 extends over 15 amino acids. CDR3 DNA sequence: TGTGCCAGCAGCTTAGGTCAGGGAGCCAAAAACATTCAGTACTTC. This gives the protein CASSLGQGAKNIQYF.

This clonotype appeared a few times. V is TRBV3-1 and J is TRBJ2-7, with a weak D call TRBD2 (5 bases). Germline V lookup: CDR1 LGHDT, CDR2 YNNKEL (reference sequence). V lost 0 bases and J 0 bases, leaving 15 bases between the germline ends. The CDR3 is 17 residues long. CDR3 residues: CASSQDAGFKSSYEQYF. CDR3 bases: TGTGCCAGCAGCCAAGACGCGGGCTTTAAAAGCTCCTACGAGCAGTACTTC.

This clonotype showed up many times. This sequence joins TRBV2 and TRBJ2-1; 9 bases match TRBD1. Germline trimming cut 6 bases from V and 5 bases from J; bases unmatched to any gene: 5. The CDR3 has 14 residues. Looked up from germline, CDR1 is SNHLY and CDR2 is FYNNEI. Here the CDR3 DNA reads TGTGCCAGCAGACCCGGGACAGGGCACAATGAGCAGTTCTTC. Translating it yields CASRPGTGHNEQFF.

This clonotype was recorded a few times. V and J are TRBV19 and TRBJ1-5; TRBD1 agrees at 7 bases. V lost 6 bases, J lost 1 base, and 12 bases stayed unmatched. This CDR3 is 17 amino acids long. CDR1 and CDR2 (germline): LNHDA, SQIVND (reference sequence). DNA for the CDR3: TGTGCCAGTAGCCGCAGACAGGGTGGGGGAAGCAATCAGCCCCAGCATTTT. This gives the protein CASSRRQGGGSNQPQHF.

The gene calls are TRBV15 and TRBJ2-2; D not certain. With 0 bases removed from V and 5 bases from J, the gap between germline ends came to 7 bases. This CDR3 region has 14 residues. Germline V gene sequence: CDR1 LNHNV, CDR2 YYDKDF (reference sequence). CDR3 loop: CATSRDQETGELFF. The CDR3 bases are TGTGCCACCAGCAGAGATCAGGAGACCGGGGAGCTGTTTTTT.

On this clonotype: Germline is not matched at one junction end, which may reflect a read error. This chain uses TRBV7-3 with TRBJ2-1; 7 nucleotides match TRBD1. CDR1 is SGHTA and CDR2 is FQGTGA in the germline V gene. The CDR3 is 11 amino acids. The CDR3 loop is CASSSGTEQFF. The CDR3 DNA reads TGTGCCAGCAGCTCCGGGACAGAGCAATTCTTC.

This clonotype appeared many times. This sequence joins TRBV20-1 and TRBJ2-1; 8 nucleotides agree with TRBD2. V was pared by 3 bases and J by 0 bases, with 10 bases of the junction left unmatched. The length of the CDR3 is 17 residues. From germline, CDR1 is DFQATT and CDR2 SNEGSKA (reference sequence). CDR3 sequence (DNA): TGCAGTGCTAGGGAAAGTAGCGGGGCCCCCTCCTACAATGAGCAGTTCTTC. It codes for CSARESSGAPSYNEQFF.